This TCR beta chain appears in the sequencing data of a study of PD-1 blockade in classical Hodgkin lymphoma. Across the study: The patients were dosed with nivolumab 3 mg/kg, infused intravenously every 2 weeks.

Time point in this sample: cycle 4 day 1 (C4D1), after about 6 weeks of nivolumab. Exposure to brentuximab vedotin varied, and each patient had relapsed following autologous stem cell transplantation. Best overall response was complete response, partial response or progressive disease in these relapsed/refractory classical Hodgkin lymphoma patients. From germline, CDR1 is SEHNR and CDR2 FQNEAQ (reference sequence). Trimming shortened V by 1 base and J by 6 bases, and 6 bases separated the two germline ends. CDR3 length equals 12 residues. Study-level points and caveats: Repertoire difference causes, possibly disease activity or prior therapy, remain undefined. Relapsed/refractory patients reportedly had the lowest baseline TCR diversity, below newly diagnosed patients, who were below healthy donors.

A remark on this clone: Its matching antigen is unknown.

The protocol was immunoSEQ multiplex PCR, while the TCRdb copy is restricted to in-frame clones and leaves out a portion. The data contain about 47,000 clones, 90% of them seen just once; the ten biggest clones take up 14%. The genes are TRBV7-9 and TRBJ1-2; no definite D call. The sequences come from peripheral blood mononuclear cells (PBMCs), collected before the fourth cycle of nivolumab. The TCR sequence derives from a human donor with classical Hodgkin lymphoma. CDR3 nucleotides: TGTGCCAGCAGCTTAGGGACGGATGGCTACACCTTC. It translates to CASSLGTDGYTF.